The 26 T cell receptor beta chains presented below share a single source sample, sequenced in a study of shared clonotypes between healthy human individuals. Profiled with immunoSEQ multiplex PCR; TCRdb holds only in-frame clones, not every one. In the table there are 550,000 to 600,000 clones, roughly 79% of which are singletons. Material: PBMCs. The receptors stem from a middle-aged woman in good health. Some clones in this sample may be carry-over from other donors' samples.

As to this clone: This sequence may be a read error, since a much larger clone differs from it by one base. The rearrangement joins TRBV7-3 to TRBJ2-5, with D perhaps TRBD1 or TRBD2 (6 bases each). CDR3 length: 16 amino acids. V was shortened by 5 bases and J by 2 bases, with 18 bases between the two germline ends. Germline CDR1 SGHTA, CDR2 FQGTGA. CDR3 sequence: CASSPQAGGGQETQYF. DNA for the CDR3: TGTGCCAGCAGCCCTCAGGCAGGAGGGGGACAAGAGACCCAGTACTTC. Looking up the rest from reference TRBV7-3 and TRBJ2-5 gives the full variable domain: GAGVSQTPSNKVTEKGKYVELRCDPISGHTALYWYRQSLGQGPEFLIYFQGTGAADDSGLPNDRFFAVRPEGSVSTLKIQRTERGDSAVYLCASSPQAGGGQETQYFGPGTRLLVL.

The chain's CDR3 is CAMNSGNEETQYF. CDR3 DNA: TGTGCCATGAATAGCGGGAACGAGGAGACCCAGTACTTC. The chain joins TRBV10-3 to TRBJ2-5; TRBD2 aligns across 8 bases. From germline, CDR1 is ENHRY and CDR2 SYGVKD. CDR3 length equals 13 residues. With 9 bases clipped from V and 5 bases from J, the junction kept 8 bases outside the gene matches.

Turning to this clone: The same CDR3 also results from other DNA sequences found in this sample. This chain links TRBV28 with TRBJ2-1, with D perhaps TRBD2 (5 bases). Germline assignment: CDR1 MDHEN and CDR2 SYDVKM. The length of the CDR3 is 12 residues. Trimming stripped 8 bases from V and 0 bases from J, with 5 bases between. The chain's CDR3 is CASRDSYNEQFF. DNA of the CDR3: TGTGCCAGCCGGGACTCCTACAATGAGCAGTTCTTC.

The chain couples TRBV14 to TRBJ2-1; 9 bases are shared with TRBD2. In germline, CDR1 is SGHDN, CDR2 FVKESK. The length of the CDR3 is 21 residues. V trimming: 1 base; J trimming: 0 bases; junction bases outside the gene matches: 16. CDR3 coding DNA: TGTGCCAGCAGCCAAGGACTACAGGGAGGACTAGCGCCAAGCTCCTACAATGAGCAGTTCTTC. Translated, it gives CASSQGLQGGLAPSSYNEQFF.

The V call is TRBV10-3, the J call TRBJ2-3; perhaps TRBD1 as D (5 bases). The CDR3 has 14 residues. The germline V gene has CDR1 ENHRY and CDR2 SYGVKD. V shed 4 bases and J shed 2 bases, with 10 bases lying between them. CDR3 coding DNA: TGTGCCATCAGTGTGGGGCTTCACACAGATACGCAGTATTTT. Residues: CAISVGLHTDTQYF.

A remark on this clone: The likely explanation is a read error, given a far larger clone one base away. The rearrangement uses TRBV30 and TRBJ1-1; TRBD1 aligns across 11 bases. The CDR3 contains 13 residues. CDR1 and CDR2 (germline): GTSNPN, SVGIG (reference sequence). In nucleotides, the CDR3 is TGTGCCTGGAGGGGACAGGGGGGGACTGAATCTTTCTTT. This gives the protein CAWRGQGGTESFF.

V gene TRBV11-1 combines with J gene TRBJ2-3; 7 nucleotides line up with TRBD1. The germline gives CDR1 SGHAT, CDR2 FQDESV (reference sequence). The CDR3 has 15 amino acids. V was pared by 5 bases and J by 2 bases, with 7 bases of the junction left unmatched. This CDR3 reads CASSPGTANTDTQYF. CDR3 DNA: TGTGCCAGCAGCCCCGGGACAGCGAACACAGATACGCAGTATTTT.

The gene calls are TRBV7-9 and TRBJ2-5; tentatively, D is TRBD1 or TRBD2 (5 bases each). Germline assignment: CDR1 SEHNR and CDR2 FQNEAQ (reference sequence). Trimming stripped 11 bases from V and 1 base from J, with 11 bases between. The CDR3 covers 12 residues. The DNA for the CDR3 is TGTGCCTATAGGGACCGCCAAGAGACCCAGTACTTC. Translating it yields CAYRDRQETQYF.

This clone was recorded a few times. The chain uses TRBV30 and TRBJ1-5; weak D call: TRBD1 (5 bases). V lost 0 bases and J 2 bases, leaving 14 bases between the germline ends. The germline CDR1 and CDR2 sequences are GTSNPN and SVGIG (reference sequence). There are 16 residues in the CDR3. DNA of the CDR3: TGTGCCTGGAGTGTGGGTCCCGGGACGGGCAATCAGCCCCAGCATTTT. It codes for CAWSVGPGTGNQPQHF.

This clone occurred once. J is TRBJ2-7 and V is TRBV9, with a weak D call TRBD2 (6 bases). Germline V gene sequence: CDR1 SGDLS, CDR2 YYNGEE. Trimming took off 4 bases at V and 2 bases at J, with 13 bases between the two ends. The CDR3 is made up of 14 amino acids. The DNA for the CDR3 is TGTGCCAGCAGCCCCACGGGACTTCCCTACGAGCAGTACTTC. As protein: CASSPTGLPYEQYF.

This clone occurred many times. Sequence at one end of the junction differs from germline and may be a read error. CDR3 DNA sequence: TGCGCCAGCAGTCAGTCTAGATACGAGACCCAGTACTTC. Its translation: CASSQSRYETQYF. This chain joins TRBV10-1 and TRBJ2-5, with D hard to call. Per the germline V gene, CDR1 is WNHNN and CDR2 is SYGVQD (reference sequence). CDR3 length equals 13 residues.

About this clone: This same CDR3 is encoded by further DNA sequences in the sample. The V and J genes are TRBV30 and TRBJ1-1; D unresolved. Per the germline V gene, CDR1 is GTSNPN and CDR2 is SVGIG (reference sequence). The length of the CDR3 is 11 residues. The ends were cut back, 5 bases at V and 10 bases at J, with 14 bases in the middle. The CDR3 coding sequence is TGTGCCTGGGGCCGTGGCGCGGCAGCTTTCTTT. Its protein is CAWGRGAAAFF.

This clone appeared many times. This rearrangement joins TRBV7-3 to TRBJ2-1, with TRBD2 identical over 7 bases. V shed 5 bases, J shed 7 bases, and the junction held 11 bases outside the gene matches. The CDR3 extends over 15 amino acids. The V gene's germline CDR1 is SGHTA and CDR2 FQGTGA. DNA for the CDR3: TGTGCCAGCAGCCCTAGCGGCCAAGACGTTAATGAGCAGTTCTTC. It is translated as CASSPSGQDVNEQFF.

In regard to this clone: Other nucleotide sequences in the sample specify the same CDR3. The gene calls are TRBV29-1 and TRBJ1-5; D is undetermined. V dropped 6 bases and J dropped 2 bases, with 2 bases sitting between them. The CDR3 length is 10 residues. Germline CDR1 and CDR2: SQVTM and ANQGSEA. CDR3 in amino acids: CSVGNQPQHF. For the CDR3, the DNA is TGCAGCGTCGGCAATCAGCCCCAGCATTTT.

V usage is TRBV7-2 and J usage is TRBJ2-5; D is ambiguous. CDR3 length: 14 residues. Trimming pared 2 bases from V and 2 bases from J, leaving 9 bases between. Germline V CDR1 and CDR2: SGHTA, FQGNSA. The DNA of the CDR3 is TGTGCCAGCAGCTTAAAAGGAGTTCAAGAGACCCAGTACTTC. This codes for CASSLKGVQETQYF.

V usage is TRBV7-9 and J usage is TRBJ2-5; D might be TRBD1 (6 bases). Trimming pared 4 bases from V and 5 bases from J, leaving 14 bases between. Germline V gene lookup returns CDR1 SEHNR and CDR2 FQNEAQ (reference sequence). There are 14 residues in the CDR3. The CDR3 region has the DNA TGTGCCAGCAGCTCCCACAGGGCGCGGGAGACCCAGTACTTC. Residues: CASSSHRARETQYF.

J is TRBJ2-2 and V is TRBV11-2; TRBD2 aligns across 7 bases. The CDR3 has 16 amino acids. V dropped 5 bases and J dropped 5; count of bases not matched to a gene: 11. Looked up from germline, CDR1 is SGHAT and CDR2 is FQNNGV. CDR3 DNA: TGTGCCAGCAGCCCCAGTAGCGGGCCTGGGACCGGGGAGCTGTTTTTT. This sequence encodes CASSPSSGPGTGELFF. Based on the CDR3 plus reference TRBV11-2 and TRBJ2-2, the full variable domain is EAGVAQSPRYKIIEKRQSVAFWCNPISGHATLYWYQQILGQGPKLLIQFQNNGVVDDSQLPKDRFSAERLKGVDSTLKIQPAKLEDSAVYLCASSPSSGPGTGELFFGEGSRLTVL.

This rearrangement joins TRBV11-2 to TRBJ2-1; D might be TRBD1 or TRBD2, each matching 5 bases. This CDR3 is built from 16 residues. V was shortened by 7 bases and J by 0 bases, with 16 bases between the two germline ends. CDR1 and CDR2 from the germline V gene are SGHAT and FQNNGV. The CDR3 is CASTQGQRSSYNEQFF. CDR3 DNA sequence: TGTGCCAGCACCCAGGGTCAGCGGAGCTCCTACAATGAGCAGTTCTTC.

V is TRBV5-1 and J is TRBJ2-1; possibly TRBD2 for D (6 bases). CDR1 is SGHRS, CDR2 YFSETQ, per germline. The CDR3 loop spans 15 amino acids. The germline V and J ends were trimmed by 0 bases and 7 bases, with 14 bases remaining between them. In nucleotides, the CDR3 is TGCGCCAGCAGCTTGGAGGGAGCGGGTGGTAATGAGCAGTTCTTC. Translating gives CASSLEGAGGNEQFF. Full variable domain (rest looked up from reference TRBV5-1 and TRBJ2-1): KAGVTQTPRYLIKTRGQQVTLSCSPISGHRSVSWYQQTPGQGLQFLFEYFSETQRNKGNFPGRFSGRQFSNSRSEMNVSTLELGDSALYLCASSLEGAGGNEQFFGPGTRLTVL.

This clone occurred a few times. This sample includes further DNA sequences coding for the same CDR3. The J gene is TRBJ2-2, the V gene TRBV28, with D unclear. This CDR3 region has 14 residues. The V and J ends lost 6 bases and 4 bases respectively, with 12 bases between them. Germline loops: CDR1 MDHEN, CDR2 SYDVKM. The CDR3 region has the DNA TGTGCCAGCAGACGTCCAGACATCACCGGGGAGCTGTTTTTT. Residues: CASRRPDITGELFF.

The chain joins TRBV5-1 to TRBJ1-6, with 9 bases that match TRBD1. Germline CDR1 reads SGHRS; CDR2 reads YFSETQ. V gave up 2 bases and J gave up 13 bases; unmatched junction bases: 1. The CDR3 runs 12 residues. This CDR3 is CASSFGQGPLHF. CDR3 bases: TGCGCCAGCAGCTTTGGACAGGGGCCCCTCCACTTT.

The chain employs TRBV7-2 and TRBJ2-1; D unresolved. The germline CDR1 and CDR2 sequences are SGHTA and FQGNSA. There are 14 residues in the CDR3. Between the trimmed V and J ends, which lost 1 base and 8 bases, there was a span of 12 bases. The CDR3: CASSLEVRAHEQFF. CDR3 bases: TGTGCCAGCAGCTTAGAGGTTAGGGCGCATGAGCAGTTCTTC.

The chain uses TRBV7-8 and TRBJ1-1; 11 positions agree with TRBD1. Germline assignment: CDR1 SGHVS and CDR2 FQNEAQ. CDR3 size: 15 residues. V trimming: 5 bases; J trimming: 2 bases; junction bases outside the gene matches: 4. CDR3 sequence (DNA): TGTGCCAGCAGCCACTGGACAGGGGGCAACACTGAAGCTTTCTTT. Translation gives CASSHWTGGNTEAFF.

The CDR3 DNA follows: TGTGCCAGCAGAGGAGGGATTAATGAAAAACTGTTTTTT. Protein: CASRGGINEKLFF. V gene TRBV6-1 combines with J gene TRBJ1-4; D remains ambiguous. Germline CDR1 MNHNS, CDR2 SASEGT. Trimming removed 6 bases from V and 4 bases from J, with 9 bases in between. The CDR3 spans 13 residues.

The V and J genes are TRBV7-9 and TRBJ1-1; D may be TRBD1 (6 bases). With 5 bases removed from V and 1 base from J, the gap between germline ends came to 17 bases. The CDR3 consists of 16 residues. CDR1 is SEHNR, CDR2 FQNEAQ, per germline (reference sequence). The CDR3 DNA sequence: TGTGCCAGCAGCGTCGTTCCCGGGGGCGAGAACACTGAAGCTTTCTTT. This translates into CASSVVPGGENTEAFF. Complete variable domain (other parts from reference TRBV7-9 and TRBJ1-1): DTGVSQNPRHKITKRGQNVTFRCDPISEHNRLYWYRQTLGQGPEFLTYFQNEAQLEKSRLLSDRFSAERPKGSFSTLEIQRTEQGDSAMYLCASSVVPGGENTEAFFGQGTRLTVV.

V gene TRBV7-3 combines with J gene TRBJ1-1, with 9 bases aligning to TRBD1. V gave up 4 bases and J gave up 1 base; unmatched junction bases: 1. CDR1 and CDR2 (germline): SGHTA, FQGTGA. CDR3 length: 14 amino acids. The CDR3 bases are TGTGCCAGCAGCTCGGGACAGGGGAACACTGAAGCTTTCTTT. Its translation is CASSSGQGNTEAFF.